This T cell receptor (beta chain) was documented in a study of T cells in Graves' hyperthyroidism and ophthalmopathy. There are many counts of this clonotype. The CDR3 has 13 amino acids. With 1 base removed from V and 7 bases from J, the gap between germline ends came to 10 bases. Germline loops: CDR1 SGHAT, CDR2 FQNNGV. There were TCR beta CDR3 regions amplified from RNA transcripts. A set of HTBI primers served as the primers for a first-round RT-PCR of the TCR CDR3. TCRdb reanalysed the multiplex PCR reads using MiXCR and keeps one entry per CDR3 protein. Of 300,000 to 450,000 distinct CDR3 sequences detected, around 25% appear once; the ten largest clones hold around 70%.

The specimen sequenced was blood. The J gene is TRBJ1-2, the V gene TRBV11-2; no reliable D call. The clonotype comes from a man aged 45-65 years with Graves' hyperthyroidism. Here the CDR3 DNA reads TGTGCCAGCAGCTTAGTTGCGGGTTCTGGCTACACCTTC. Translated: CASSLVAGSGYTF. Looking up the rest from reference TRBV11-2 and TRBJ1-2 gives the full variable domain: EAGVAQSPRYKIIEKRQSVAFWCNPISGHATLYWYQQILGQGPKLLIQFQNNGVVDDSQLPKDRFSAERLKGVDSTLKIQPAKLEDSAVYLCASSLVAGSGYTFGSGTRLTVV.